The 14 T cell receptor beta chains in this list originate from one sample, sequenced in a study of regulatory T cells in long-lasting Graves disease. For TCR beta, libraries came from iRepertoire HTBI primers and Arm-PCR of CDR3 regions. TCRdb analysed the multiplex PCR reads with MiXCR anew, one entry per CDR3 protein. The table has hundreds of thousands of distinct CDR3 sequences, about 16% seen once. Time point reported: newly diagnosed GD, antithyroid drugs for less than 3 months. Preparation of the TCR library used RNA extracted from PBMCs. The sample also formed part of further work on T cells in Graves' hyperthyroidism and ophthalmopathy.

This sample comprised peripheral blood mononuclear cells (PBMCs), obtained at new diagnosis, from a patient treated with antithyroid drugs. These receptors were collected from a woman aged 25 to 39 with Graves disease.

This clonotype was observed a handful of times. The chain uses TRBV5-1 and TRBJ2-3; TRBD1 is a possible D gene (6 bases). With 3 bases removed from V and 3 bases from J, the gap between germline ends came to 11 bases. Germline V gene lookup returns CDR1 SGHRS and CDR2 YFSETQ. This CDR3 spans 14 amino acids. CDR3 coding DNA: TGCGCCAGCAGCTGGAGTGGACAGACAGATACGCAGTATTTT. Its protein product is CASSWSGQTDTQYF.

This clonotype was counted at least ten times. V and J are TRBV28 and TRBJ2-1, with TRBD2 matching over 9 bases. V was pared by 4 bases and J by 5 bases, with 9 bases of the junction left unmatched. CDR1 is MDHEN, CDR2 SYDVKM, per germline. This CDR3 has 16 residues. The CDR3 is CASSSPLAGVNNEQFF. In nucleotides, the CDR3 is TGTGCCAGCAGTTCGCCCTTAGCGGGAGTAAACAATGAGCAGTTCTTC.

The gene calls are TRBV9 and TRBJ1-1; D ambiguous. Trimming took off 1 base at V and 1 base at J, with 8 bases between the two ends. The CDR3 is 14 amino acids. Germline CDR1 SGDLS, CDR2 YYNGEE. Written as DNA, the CDR3 is TGTGCCAGCAGCGTAATCCGGGAGAACACTGAAGCTTTCTTT. Translated, it gives CASSVIRENTEAFF.

Comment on this clonotype: A much larger clone differs by one base, so this may be a read error. V gene TRBV3-1 combines with J gene TRBJ1-5; the match to TRBD1 covers 9 bases. The CDR3 contains 15 residues. V shed 4 bases, J shed 7 bases, and the junction held 8 bases outside the gene matches. CDR1 is LGHDT, CDR2 YNNKEL, per germline (reference sequence). The CDR3 DNA is TGTGCCAGCAGCCGAAACAGGGGGCAAGGGCAGCCCCAGCATTTT. Protein product: CASSRNRGQGQPQHF. Together with reference TRBV3-1 and TRBJ1-5, the CDR3 gives the full variable domain: DTAVSQTPKYLVTQMGNDKSIKCEQNLGHDTMYWYKQDSKKFLKIMFSYNNKELIINETVPNRFSPKSPDKAHLNLHINSLELGDSAVYFCASSRNRGQGQPQHFGDGTRLSIL.

This clonotype was picked up many times. The chain joins TRBV7-9 to TRBJ1-5, with TRBD1 matching 8 bases. The CDR3 spans 17 residues. V was pared by 2 bases and J by 6 bases, with 12 bases of the junction left unmatched. Per the germline V gene, CDR1 is SEHNR and CDR2 is FQNEAQ (reference sequence). CDR3 DNA: TGTGCCAGCAGCTTAACCCCCCCGACAGGGGTGAGTCAGCCCCAGCATTTT. Amino acids: CASSLTPPTGVSQPQHF.

The table lists this clonotype with many counts. CDR3 DNA: TGTGCCAGCAGCACCCCCAGCGGACCCTCCTACAATGAGCAGTTCTTC. Its translation is CASSTPSGPSYNEQFF. This rearrangement joins TRBV11-2 to TRBJ2-1; the D gene is possibly TRBD2 (5 bases). CDR3 size: 16 residues. Germline V gene sequence: CDR1 SGHAT, CDR2 FQNNGV. The V end was cut by 5 bases, the J end by 0 bases, with 14 bases between.

J is TRBJ1-1 and V is TRBV6-2 or TRBV6-3, with 7 bases lining up with TRBD1. V trimming: 1 base; J trimming: 6 bases; junction bases outside the gene matches: 8. Germline-derived CDR1 and CDR2 are MNHEY and SVGEGT. The CDR3 extends over 15 amino acids. As DNA, the CDR3 is TGTGCCAGCAGTTACTTCCGGGACAGTGGTTCTGAAGCTTTCTTT. This codes for CASSYFRDSGSEAFF.

This clonotype was seen many times. The genes are TRBV12-3 or TRBV12-4 and TRBJ2-1; TRBD1 matches at 7 bases. The trim removed 7 bases at V and 6 bases at J, leaving 12 bases unmatched. CDR3 length equals 15 residues. The CDR3, as DNA: TGTGCCAGCACCTCTCCACAGGGGAAGTCCAATGAGCAGTTCTTC. This encodes CASTSPQGKSNEQFF.

This clonotype was observed a handful of times. The rearrangement uses TRBV19 and TRBJ1-1; maybe TRBD1 (6 bases). The V end lost 5 bases, the J end lost 1 base, and 14 bases lay between the germline ends. The CDR3 runs 15 residues. Per germline, CDR1 LNHDA and CDR2 SQIVND (reference sequence). The CDR3 nucleotides read TGTGCCAGTAGTGACGGACAGAAGAGGAACACTGAAGCTTTCTTT. Protein: CASSDGQKRNTEAFF.

In this sample, this clonotype turned up many times. The V and J genes are TRBV7-9 and TRBJ1-3; D remains ambiguous. The germline CDR1 and CDR2 sequences are SEHNR and FQNEAQ (reference sequence). The V end lost 0 bases, the J end lost 2 bases, and 5 bases lay between the germline ends. There are 14 residues in the CDR3. CDR3 residues: CASSLAGAGNTIYF. The CDR3 nucleotides read TGTGCCAGCAGCTTAGCTGGGGCTGGAAACACCATATATTTT.

CDR3 loop: CSGRPGSRPYEQYF. CDR3 coding DNA: TGCAGTGGCCGACCCGGGAGTCGGCCTTACGAGCAGTACTTC. The J gene is TRBJ2-7, the V gene TRBV20-1; a possible D gene is TRBD2 (6 bases). The CDR3 contains 14 residues. The V end lost 7 bases, the J end lost 4 bases, and 20 bases lay between the germline ends. Germline CDR1 and CDR2: DFQATT and SNEGSKA (reference sequence).

Note on this clonotype: A much larger clonotype is one base distant, so this may be a read error. V and J are TRBV13 and TRBJ1-2; maybe TRBD1 (5 bases). Trimming left V 5 bases short and J 6 bases short, with 22 bases between. The CDR3 is made up of 16 amino acids. Looked up from germline, CDR1 is PRHDT and CDR2 is FYEKMQ (reference sequence). The CDR3, as DNA: TGTGCCAGCAGCCACCGGGGGTTCGGGGCACAAAATGGCTACACCTTC. Amino acid sequence: CASSHRGFGAQNGYTF. The full variable domain, in which reference TRBV13 and TRBJ1-2 provide the parts outside the CDR3, is AAGVIQSPRHLIKEKRETATLKCYPIPRHDTVYWYQQGPGQDPQFLISFYEKMQSDKGSIPDRFSAQQFSDYHSELNMSSLELGDSALYFCASSHRGFGAQNGYTFGSGTRLTVV.

This clonotype was counted a few times. The chain is built from TRBV5-1 and TRBJ1-5, with 10 positions matching TRBD1. V was pared by 5 bases and J by 4 bases, with 6 bases of the junction left unmatched. The CDR3 loop spans 15 amino acids. The V gene's germline CDR1 is SGHRS and CDR2 YFSETQ. CDR3 DNA sequence: TGCGCCAGCAGGCCCGACAGGGGGCAAAATCAGCCCCAGCATTTT. It is translated as CASRPDRGQNQPQHF.

The sample holds many counts of this clonotype. The chain links TRBV6-1 to TRBJ1-5; D is perhaps TRBD1 (6 bases). V gave up 6 bases and J gave up 6 bases, with 12 bases separating them. From germline, CDR1 is MNHNS and CDR2 SASEGT. This CDR3 has 13 residues. The CDR3: CASREQGSQPQHF. The CDR3 DNA follows: TGTGCCAGCAGGGAACAGGGTAGTCAGCCCCAGCATTTT.